The rows below give T cell receptor beta chains drawn from one sample of a study of T-cell memory formation after mild COVID-19. One entry per CDR3 protein results from TCRdb running MiXCR on the 5' RACE reads. The table lists about 410,000 distinct CDR3 sequences, 15% to 20% of them singletons, with 20% to 25% in the top ten. Input material: PBMCs or a T cell subset sorted from them (not recorded which). The receptors originated from a man aged 18-30 years who had mild COVID-19 (a few samples of this study predate the infection). Cell type and time point are not known. The CDR3 runs from the conserved cysteine through the conserved F or W. Some rows have no size entry. The others give once, few or many, or a class for an expanded clone.

v_gene,j_gene,abundance,CDR3aa
TRBV24-1,TRBJ2-3,-,CATRAGQGATDTQYF
TRBV15,TRBJ2-5,few,CATSRGRDEETQYF
TRBV29-1,TRBJ1-1,-,CSVGQSQNTEAFF
TRBV7-6,TRBJ2-7,once,CASSLAAPGREQYF
TRBV20-1,TRBJ2-5,-,CSAGYTRVSGETQYF
TRBV20-1,TRBJ2-7,once,CSARVVLGNSYEQYF
TRBV6-2/TRBV6-3,TRBJ2-1,-,CASEGEDNEQFF
TRBV4-1,TRBJ2-5,few,CASSHPGQGGETQYF
TRBV6-5,TRBJ1-2,many,CAAGNYGYTF
TRBV5-1,TRBJ2-2,-,CASSLWWNTGELFF
TRBV20-1,TRBJ2-7,-,CSARTPGRSAYEQYF
TRBV12-3/TRBV12-4,TRBJ2-3,few,CASSTGTGRNTQYF
TRBV7-9,TRBJ2-3,few,CASSPTSTSTDTQYF
TRBV12-3/TRBV12-4,TRBJ1-1,few,CASSLGQWYLSGAEAFF
TRBV2,TRBJ2-3,few,CASKGPTDTQYF
TRBV19,TRBJ1-1,-,CASSMYTQGTEAFF
TRBV3-1,TRBJ2-7,-,CASQAGLDEQYF
TRBV2,TRBJ2-1,few,CASSVAGVTYNEQFF
TRBV20-1,TRBJ1-1,few,CSAARGVGVLEAFF
TRBV4-3,TRBJ2-7,-,CASSYGRGQGSHEQYF
TRBV12-5,TRBJ2-2,-,CASGGQGVNTGELFF
TRBV20-1,TRBJ1-1,-,CSAYPWGNTEAFF
TRBV9,TRBJ1-1,-,CASSPRVAGGNTEAFF
TRBV7-6,TRBJ2-7,few,CASSLESQVGHEQYF
TRBV24-1,TRBJ2-1,few,CATSDRKAGGHNEQFF
TRBV20-1,TRBJ2-3,-,CSARVSSGTDTQYF
TRBV7-2,TRBJ1-3,few,CASSLAQGANTIYF
TRBV7-3,TRBJ2-2,few,CASSREPGPLTGELFF
TRBV20-1,TRBJ2-5,many,CSAAKGLAGETQYF
TRBV20-1,TRBJ1-5,-,CSAKDPAGHHPQHF
TRBV29-1,TRBJ2-7,-,CSVEDGGETYEQYF
TRBV7-9,TRBJ1-5,few,CASSRLPPRESNQPQHF
TRBV15,TRBJ1-3,-,CATSTLTGGNTIYF
TRBV4-1,TRBJ2-1,few,CASSQLTRGEQFF
TRBV7-2,TRBJ1-6,-,CASSRFGRASPYNSPLHF
TRBV27,TRBJ1-2,-,CASSLSGTGGYGYTF
TRBV7-2,TRBJ2-1,-,CASSPGRVDASEQFF
TRBV7-9,TRBJ2-1,-,CASSWGRSSYNEQFF
TRBV7-2,TRBJ1-5,few,CASSLDRQPQHF
TRBV5-1,TRBJ2-7,few,CASSLEGTDYYEQYF
TRBV6-1,TRBJ2-1,few,CASRTGATYNEQFF
TRBV4-3,TRBJ1-2,few,CASSQDRTGGRGNGYTF
TRBV6-5,TRBJ2-3,few,CASRGAATDTQYF
TRBV12-3/TRBV12-4,TRBJ2-7,-,CASSIQGPYEQYF
TRBV6-5,TRBJ2-6,-,CASSYTNDISGANVLTF
TRBV15,TRBJ2-1,few,CATSRDRGPDEQFF
TRBV4-3,TRBJ1-5,few,CASSQDLSGMFVKPQHF
TRBV7-8,TRBJ2-3,-,CASSSDWSDTQYF
TRBV4-1,TRBJ1-5,once,CASSQRQGTSNQPQHF
TRBV2,TRBJ1-2,-,CASRLGQGGYGPTF
TRBV6-2/TRBV6-3,TRBJ2-5,few,CASSSRPSPHYF
TRBV19,TRBJ2-5,few,CASTLGTAGTQYF
TRBV5-1,TRBJ1-4,few,CASSLNGPGQGKKLFF
TRBV7-2,TRBJ2-7,-,CASSLALGLGYEQYF